This T cell receptor (beta chain) came from a study of blood T cell repertoires in COVID-19. Across the whole study: Samples taken during acute and convalescent COVID-19 were collected in the United States, Italy and Spain. Nucleic acid was either cDNA or gDNA, and it came from T cells, B-cell-depleted T cells, or PBMCs.

Clones were sequenced by immunoSEQ multiplex PCR, and TCRdb holds only the in-frame ones, with some missing. Among 60,000 to 75,000 clones listed, around 90% were seen once. CDR3 size: 14 residues. The germline V gene encodes CDR1 KGHSH and CDR2 LQKENI. The ends were cut back, 3 bases at V and 3 bases at J, with 9 bases in the middle. This sequence was found in a human donor in a cohort sampled during active COVID-19. The sequencing sample was made of peripheral blood. V and J are TRBV18 and TRBJ1-5; unclear D gene. This chain's CDR3 is CASSPIQINQPQHF. CDR3 in DNA: TGTGCCAGCTCACCGATACAGATCAATCAGCCCCAGCATTTT.